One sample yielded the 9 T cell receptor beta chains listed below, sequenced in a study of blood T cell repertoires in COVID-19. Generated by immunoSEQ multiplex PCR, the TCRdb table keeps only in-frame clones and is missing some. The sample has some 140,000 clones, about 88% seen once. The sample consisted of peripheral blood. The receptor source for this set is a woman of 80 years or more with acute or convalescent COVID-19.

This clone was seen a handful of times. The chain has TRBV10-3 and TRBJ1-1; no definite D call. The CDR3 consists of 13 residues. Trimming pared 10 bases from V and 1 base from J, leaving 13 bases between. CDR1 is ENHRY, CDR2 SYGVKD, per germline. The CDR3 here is CATADFSNTEAFF. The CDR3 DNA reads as TGTGCCACCGCGGACTTTTCGAACACTGAAGCTTTCTTT.

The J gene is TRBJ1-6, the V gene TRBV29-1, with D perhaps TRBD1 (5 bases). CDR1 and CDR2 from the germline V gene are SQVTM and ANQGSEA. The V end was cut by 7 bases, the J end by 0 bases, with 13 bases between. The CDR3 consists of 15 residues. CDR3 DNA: TGCAGCGCCCGGGAGGGGAGCTCCTATAATTCACCCCTCCACTTT. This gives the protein CSAREGSSYNSPLHF.

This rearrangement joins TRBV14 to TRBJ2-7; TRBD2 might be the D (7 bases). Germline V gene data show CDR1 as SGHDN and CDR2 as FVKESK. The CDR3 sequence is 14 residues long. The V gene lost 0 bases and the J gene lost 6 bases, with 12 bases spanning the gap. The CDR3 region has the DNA TGTGCCAGCAGCCAAGATTTCGGGGGGCTCGAGCAGTACTTC. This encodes CASSQDFGGLEQYF.

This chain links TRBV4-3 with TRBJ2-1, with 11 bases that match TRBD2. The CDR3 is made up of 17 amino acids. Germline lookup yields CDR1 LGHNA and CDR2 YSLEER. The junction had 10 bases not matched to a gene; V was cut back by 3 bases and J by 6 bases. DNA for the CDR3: TGCGCCAGCAGCCACAGAATACCGGGACTAGCGGTCAATGAGCAGTTCTTC. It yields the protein CASSHRIPGLAVNEQFF.

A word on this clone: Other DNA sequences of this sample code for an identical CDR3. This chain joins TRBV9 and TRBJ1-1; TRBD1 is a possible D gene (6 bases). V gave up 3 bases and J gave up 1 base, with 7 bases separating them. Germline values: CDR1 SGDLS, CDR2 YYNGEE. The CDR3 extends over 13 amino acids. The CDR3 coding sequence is TGTGCCAGCAGCGGCAGGGGGAACACTGAAGCTTTCTTT. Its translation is CASSGRGNTEAFF.

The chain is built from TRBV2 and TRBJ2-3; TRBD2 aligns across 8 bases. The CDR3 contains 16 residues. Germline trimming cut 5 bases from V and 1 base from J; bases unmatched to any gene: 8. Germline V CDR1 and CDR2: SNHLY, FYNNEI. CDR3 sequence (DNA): TGTGCCAGCAGTCCTCTGCGACTAGCGCGCACAGATACGCAGTATTTT. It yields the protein CASSPLRLARTDTQYF.

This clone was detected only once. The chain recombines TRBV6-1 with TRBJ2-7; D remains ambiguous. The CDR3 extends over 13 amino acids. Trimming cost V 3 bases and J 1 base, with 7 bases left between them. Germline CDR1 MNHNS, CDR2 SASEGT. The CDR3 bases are TGTGCCAGCAGTGATGGCCTGTCCTACGAGCAGTACTTC. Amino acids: CASSDGLSYEQYF.

The DNA of the CDR3 is TGTGCCAGTAGTATTTCACCCGGGGGTAGCAATCAGCCCCAGCATTTT. This gives the protein CASSISPGGSNQPQHF. The rearrangement links TRBV19 to TRBJ1-5; the D gene is possibly TRBD1 (5 bases). Germline CDR1 reads LNHDA; CDR2 reads SQIVND (reference sequence). The CDR3 has 16 residues. Trimming stripped 3 bases from V and 0 bases from J, with 12 bases between.

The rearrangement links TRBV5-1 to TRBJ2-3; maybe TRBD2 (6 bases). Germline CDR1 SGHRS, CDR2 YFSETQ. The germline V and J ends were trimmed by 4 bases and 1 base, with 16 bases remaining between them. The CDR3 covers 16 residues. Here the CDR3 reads CASSRTPSVGTDTQYF. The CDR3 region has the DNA TGCGCCAGCAGCCGTACCCCTAGCGTCGGCACAGATACGCAGTATTTT.